The text below deals with one T cell receptor beta chain. Its specific antigen is unknown. Base qualities were left out, and no much larger clone turns up one base away. The library was prepared using the immunoSEQ multiplex PCR assay. A mixture of 60 forward primers for TCR Vbeta segments and 13 reverse primers for TCR Jbeta segments was used in the multiplex PCR. Amplification of the CDR3 region of rearranged TCR beta genes was performed with a multiplex PCR assay on genomic DNA. The amplified TCR beta libraries were sequenced on the Illumina HiSeq System as 87-base-pair reads. The paper's processing steps were these. Across the roughly 640 repertoires, a later analysis counted some 81 million unique TCR beta chains, roughly 11 million of which were shared by at least two donors. A nearest-neighbor algorithm error-corrected the raw reads and collapsed the reads into unique sequences, merging closely related sequences to remove PCR and sequencing errors. Alignment of CDR3 sequences to IMGT reference sequences was used to assign V, D and J gene segments. For a sequence to be retained, a match of at least six nucleotides was required to both a V gene segment and a J gene segment. A rearrangement counted as productive if the CDR3 had no stop codons and remained in frame with V and J, and every other rearrangement counted as non-productive. CDR3 was defined by IMGT convention, running from the second conserved V-encoded cysteine to the conserved J-encoded phenylalanine. In an earlier analysis of 500 to 650 of the donors, sequences lacking an unambiguous match to a single V gene segment were excluded. An earlier analysis of some 610 of the donors called V segments functional above 56.7% productive rearrangements and segregating when the between-donor standard deviation exceeded 5%. A statistical classification framework was built for diagnosing cytomegalovirus status from the catalog of TCR beta chain sequences. In a later analysis, TCR nucleotide sequences were compared against IMGT/GENE-DB human TR gene sequences so that V and J genes could be assigned. In a later analysis, CDR3 sequences and most-parsimonious VDJ recombination scenarios were assigned using the TCRdist pipeline. In a later analysis, each TCR beta chain was defined by its CDR3 amino acid sequence together with its V-gene family, and reads lacking a unique V-gene family were excluded. As a way to deal with suspected cross-contamination and a sequencing artifact, a later analysis dropped roughly 620 nucleotide sequences that were highly shared and had low generation probability. For each public chain, a later analysis derived a clonal expansion index from normalized ranks of inferred template counts within each repertoire. A later analysis computed generation probabilities with a VDJ recombination model fitted to out-of-frame rearrangements, and checked the results against IGoR. Hypergeometric tests were used in a later analysis to score TCR-TCR, TCR-HLA and TCR-CMV co-occurrence, with a repertoire-size bias correction applied to the TCR pairs. In a later analysis, false discovery rates were estimated by permuting HLA or CMV assignments 20 times. In a later analysis, co-occurring TCRs were grouped with DBSCAN, and TCRdist sequence similarity was added when clustering was performed within HLA-allele-positive subsets. Co-occurrence clustering excluded repertoires with fewer than 30,000 or more than 120,000 public chains, plus five with anomalous nucleotide sharing. TCRdb stores this immuneACCESS table with in-frame sequences only. Part of the clones is absent; in the studies checked, under half of the shortfall reflects unresolved V genes, and no reason is known for the rest. From that table come the V and J calls and clone size; the DNA was used to work out D and trimming. The sample records about 98,000 clones, around 81% of which are singletons. In total, the top ten clones hold approximately 4% of the sample.

The CDR3 spans 14 residues, from the cysteine through the phenylalanine. The DNA shown is the 42-base CDR3, in frame from base 1. The trim is 2 bases for V and 1 base for J, with a gap of 8 bases between the germline ends. CDR1 and CDR2 (PRHDT, FYEKMQ) derive from the germline V gene (reference sequence). The sample belongs to a study of cytomegalovirus exposure and HLA in healthy donors (dated by TCRdb to the late 2010s). With regard to the full study: In an earlier analysis of around 540 of the donors, 276 Gb of sequence data and 90 million to 120 million unique TCR beta sequences from 180 million or so T cells were reported. Rather than drawing on any new phenotypic data, the later analysis identified candidate immune exposures from TCR beta sequences and the way those sequences occurred across donors. An early release that covered some 640 HLA-typed donors contained around 300 gigabases of sequencing data and 80 million or so unique TCR sequences. An earlier analysis of around 640 of the donors used high-throughput TCR beta sequencing to judge whether each TCR beta V gene segment behaved as functional or pseudogenic. Along with the roughly 610-subject first cohort, a separate validation cohort of some 130 different subjects was used. A few DR-DQ haplotypes were treated as single units for association and clustering because of strong linkage in the cohort. The study combined high-throughput TCR immunosequencing, statistical association of individual TCRs with disease status, and machine learning to predict cytomegalovirus infection status. Typing coverage varied by locus: 629-630 donors for A, B, C, DRB1 and DQB1; roughly 510 for DQA1; some 610 for DPA1; roughly 450 for DPB1. The aim of the study was to test whether cataloging public T cell receptors could identify signatures of past pathogen exposure. Every repertoire in the discovery cohort had been generated on one and the same sequencing platform. The T cell repertoires of 666 subjects were profiled by immunosequencing and related to cytomegalovirus serostatus. Across around 400 genotyped donors of the cohort, an average of about 250,000 unique TCR beta nucleotide sequences per donor were sequenced, and 15% to 20% of those sequences were non-productive. In a later genetic analysis, genome-wide SNP genotypes for about 55% of the roughly 700 donors were used, and that subset was treated as a discovery cohort. Alongside the repertoire data, information on donor age, sex, ethnicity and CMV serostatus was compiled. Class I and class II HLA loci were covered by the typing at four-digit resolution. A later analysis re-analyzed previously published TCR beta repertoires from 666 donors and added high-resolution HLA genotyping to study TCR occurrence patterns. Among the roughly 390 genotyped donors, around 81% belonged to the genetic ancestry cluster associated with self-reported Caucasian donors. Study-wide conclusions, independent of this receptor: According to a later analysis, most CMV-associated TCR beta chains appeared to be HLA-restricted, and the HLA associations seemed to be driven largely by CMV exposure. Strong co-occurrence of HLA alleles, especially DR and DQ, made assigning TCR associations to individual alleles difficult. A later analysis found that TCR association rates varied across HLA loci, with DRB1 alleles showing the most associated TCRs and HLA-C alleles the fewest. Correlated functional status among segregating V segments might be attributable to linkage disequilibrium, but an unknown experimental factor could not be ruled out. An earlier analysis of 450 to 750 of the donors showed that most TCR beta V segments appeared in productive rearrangements either about 90% or about 30% of the time, which broadly matched IMGT annotations. Compared with equally common non-associated chains, HLA-associated TCR beta chains in a later analysis were more clonally expanded and had lower generation probabilities. An association between a missense DCLRE1C variant and V-gene and J-gene trimming of TCR beta chains was found in a later genetic analysis and replicated in an independent cohort. The 87-base-pair reads could not distinguish some IMGT-functional V segments, including TRBV6-2 and TRBV6-3, so those segments were excluded. A later analysis associated about 17,000 TCR beta sequences with specific HLA alleles at a false discovery rate of 0.05. Cytomegalovirus status was reported to be diagnosed by the classifier with high specificity and sensitivity in both the original and validation cohorts. A further reported finding was that TCR beta sequences accurately predicted the HLA-A and HLA-B alleles for most subjects in the first cohort. Most TCR sequences were seen in very few donors, while some public TCRs were found in many individuals. Because some donors lacked HLA typing at each locus, the association tests relied only on the typed subset. CMV serostatus was the only immune exposure information available for the cohort. In this cohort, only TCR beta chains were sequenced, and detectable features were limited by the absence of alpha or paired-chain data. A cluster of highly shared sequence variants was judged likely to be a technical artifact of the sequencing pipeline. A later genetic analysis reported fewer N-insertions in productive TCRs among donors in an Asian-associated ancestry cluster than the 666-donor mean. Three of the identified cytomegalovirus-associated TCR beta chains were confirmed in vitro to be specific for cytomegalovirus antigens. Several of the top co-occurrence clusters appeared to be linked to parvovirus B19, influenza, CMV and Epstein-Barr virus, according to a later analysis. It was suggested by the authors that the approach could potentially be generalized to other disease states and immunological phenotypes. Roughly uniform sequencing depth across donors was assumed in presence/absence analyses, although this assumption may not hold. The study gave a list of some 150 TCR beta chains associated with cytomegalovirus. Because counts were too low, some 16 rarely observed V segments, including chromosome 9 orphons, were excluded from the earlier analysis of around 590 of the donors.

In total, roughly 670 healthy bone marrow donors made up the cohort. At the time of sampling, all cohort members were nominally healthy, though unrecorded immune exposures were likely present. The donor was CMV seropositive and was included in the group of some 290 seropositive cohort members. Every donor gave a peripheral blood sample, and the peripheral blood mononuclear cells from that sample were used for TCR beta sequencing. Genomic DNA was extracted from the blood cell samples with the Qiagen DNeasy Blood Extraction Kit. This TCR derives from a female donor in good health and CMV-seropositive. Sequencing was done on a sample of PBMCs. The chain is made from TRBV13 and TRBJ1-1; a tentative D match to TRBD1 spans 5 bases. The nucleotides read TGTGCCAGCAGCTTAAAAGACAGGAACACTGAAGCTTTCTTT. The translation is CASSLKDRNTEAFF.